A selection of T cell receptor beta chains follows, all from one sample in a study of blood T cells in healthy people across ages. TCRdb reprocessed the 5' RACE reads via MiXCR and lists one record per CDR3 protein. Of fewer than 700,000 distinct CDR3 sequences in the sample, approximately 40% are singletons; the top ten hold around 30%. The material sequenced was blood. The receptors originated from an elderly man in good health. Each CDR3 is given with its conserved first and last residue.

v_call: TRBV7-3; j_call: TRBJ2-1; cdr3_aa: CASSRPPGRLNEQFF
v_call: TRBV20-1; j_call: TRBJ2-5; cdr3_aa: CSAGDIPGGPIRETQYF
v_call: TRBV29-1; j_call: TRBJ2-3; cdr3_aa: CSVDAASSTDTQYF
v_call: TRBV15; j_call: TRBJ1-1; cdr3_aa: CATSPSRGQNTEAFF
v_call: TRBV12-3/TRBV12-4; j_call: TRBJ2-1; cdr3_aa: CARLNNRGYEQFF
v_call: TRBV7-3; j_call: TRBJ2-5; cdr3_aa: CASSLGAGVIGETQYF
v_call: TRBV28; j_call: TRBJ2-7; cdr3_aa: CASSSIGQASYEQYF
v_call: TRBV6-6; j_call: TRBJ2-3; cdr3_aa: CASRTFVRGQGSDTQYF
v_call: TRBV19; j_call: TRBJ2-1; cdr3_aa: CASSITGTSGNEQFF
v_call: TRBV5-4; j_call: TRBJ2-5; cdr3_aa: CASSVRQGSQETQYF
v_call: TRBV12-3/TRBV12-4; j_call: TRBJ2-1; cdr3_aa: CASSVGTGNEQFF
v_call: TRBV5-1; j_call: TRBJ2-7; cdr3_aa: CASSFESDPYEQYF
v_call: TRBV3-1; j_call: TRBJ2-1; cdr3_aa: CASSQDGQRGGGEQFF
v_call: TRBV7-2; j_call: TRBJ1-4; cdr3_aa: CASSSRRQGAGEKLFF
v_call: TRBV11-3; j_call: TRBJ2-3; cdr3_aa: CAGSIGTSRTDTQYF
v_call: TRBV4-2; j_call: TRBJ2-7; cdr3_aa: CASSPGPGQGVTYEQYF
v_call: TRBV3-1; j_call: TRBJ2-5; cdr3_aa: CASSHKAGAAKTQYF
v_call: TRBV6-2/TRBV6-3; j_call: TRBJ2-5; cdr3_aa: CASTQSLAIQTQYF
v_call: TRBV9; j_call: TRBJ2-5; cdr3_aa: CASSATGMGSAQYF
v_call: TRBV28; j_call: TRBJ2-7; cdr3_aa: CASSSEGQGAYEQYF
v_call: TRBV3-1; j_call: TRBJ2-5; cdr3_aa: CASSPAPSDPQYF
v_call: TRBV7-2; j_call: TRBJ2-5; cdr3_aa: CASSVGGDGETQYF
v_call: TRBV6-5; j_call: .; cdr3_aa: CASKLDRGYETQYF
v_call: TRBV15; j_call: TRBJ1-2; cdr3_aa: CATSTQDRGHGYTF
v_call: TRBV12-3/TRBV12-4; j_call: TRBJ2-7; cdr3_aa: CASSLTATSGSYEQYF